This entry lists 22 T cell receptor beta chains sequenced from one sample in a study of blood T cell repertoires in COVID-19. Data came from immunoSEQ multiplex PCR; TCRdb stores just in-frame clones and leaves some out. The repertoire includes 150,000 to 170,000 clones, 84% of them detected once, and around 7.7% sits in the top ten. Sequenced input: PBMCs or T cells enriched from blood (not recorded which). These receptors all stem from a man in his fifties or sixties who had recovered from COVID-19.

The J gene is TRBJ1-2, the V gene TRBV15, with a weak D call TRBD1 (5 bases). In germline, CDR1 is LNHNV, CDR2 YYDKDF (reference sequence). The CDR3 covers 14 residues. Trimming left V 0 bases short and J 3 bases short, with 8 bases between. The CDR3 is CATSREVRDYGYTF. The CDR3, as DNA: TGTGCCACCAGCAGAGAGGTCAGGGACTATGGCTACACCTTC.

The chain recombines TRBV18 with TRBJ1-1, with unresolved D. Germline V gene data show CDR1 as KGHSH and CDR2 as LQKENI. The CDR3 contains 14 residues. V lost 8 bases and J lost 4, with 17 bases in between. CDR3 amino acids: CASVTRGWTTEAFF. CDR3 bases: TGTGCCAGCGTCACGAGAGGGTGGACCACTGAAGCTTTCTTT.

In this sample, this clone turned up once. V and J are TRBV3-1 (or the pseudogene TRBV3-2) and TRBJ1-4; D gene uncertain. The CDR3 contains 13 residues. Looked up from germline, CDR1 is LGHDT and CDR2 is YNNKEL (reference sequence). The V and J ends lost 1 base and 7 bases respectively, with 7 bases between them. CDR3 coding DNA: TGTGCCAGCAGCCAAGGGGCCGTTGAAAAACTGTTTTTT. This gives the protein CASSQGAVEKLFF.

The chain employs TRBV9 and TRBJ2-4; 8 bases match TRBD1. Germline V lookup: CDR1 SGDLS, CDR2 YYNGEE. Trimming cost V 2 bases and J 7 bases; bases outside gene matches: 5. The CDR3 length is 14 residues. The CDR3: CASSVTGGNNIQYF. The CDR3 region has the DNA TGTGCCAGCAGCGTCACAGGGGGGAACAACATTCAGTACTTC.

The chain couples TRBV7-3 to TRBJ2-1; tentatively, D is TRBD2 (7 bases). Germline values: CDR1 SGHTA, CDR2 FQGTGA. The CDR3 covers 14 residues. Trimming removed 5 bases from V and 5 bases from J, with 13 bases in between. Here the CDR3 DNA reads TGTGCCAGCAGCCTGGGGGGGCCCCACAATGAGCAGTTCTTC. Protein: CASSLGGPHNEQFF. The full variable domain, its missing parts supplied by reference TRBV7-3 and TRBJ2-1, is GAGVSQTPSNKVTEKGKYVELRCDPISGHTALYWYRQSLGQGPEFLIYFQGTGAADDSGLPNDRFFAVRPEGSVSTLKIQRTERGDSAVYLCASSLGGPHNEQFFGPGTRLTVL.

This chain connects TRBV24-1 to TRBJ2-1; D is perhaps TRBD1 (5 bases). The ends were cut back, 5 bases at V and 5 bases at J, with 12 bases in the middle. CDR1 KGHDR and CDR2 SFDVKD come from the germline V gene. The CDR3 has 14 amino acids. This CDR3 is CATSAAGQNNEQFF. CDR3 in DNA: TGTGCCACCAGTGCAGCAGGGCAGAACAATGAGCAGTTCTTC.

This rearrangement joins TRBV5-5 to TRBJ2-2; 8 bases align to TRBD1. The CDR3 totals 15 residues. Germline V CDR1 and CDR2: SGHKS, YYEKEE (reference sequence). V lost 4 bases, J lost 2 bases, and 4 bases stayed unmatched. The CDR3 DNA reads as TGTGCCAGCAGCAGACAGGGGCTTAACACCGGGGAGCTGTTTTTT. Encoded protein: CASSRQGLNTGELFF.

The CDR3 spells CASSRDYSYEQYF. In nucleotides, the CDR3 is TGTGCCAGCAGCCGCGACTACTCCTACGAGCAGTACTTC. J is TRBJ2-7 and V is TRBV3-1 (or the pseudogene TRBV3-2); the D gene is possibly TRBD2 (5 bases). Germline lookup yields CDR1 LGHDT and CDR2 YNNKEL (reference sequence). The CDR3 spans 13 residues. V was clipped by 4 bases and J by 0 bases, with 7 bases between them.

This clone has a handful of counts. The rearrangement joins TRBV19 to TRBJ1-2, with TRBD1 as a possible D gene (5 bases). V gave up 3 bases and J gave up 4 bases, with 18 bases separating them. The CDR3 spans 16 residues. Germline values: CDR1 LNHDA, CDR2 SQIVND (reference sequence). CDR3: CASSMTAWEGRYGYTF. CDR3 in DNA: TGTGCCAGTAGTATGACCGCTTGGGAGGGACGCTATGGCTACACCTTC.

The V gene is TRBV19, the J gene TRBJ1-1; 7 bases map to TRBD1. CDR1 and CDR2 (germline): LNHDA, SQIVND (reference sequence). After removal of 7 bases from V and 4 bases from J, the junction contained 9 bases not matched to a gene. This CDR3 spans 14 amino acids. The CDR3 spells CASNLMTGSTEAFF. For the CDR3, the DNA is TGTGCCAGTAACCTCATGACAGGGTCCACTGAAGCTTTCTTT.

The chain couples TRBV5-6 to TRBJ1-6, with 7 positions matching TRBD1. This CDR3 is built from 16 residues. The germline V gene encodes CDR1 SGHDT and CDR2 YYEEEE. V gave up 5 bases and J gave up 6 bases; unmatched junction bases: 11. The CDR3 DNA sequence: TGTGCCAGCAGTTGGGACAGCCGGAGTTCTAATTCACCCCTCCACTTT. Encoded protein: CASSWDSRSSNSPLHF.

The CDR3 is CASSLSGGFPNTGELFF. The CDR3 DNA reads TGTGCCAGCAGTCTCAGCGGGGGGTTTCCGAACACCGGGGAGCTGTTTTTT. V gene TRBV6-4 combines with J gene TRBJ2-2, with 9 positions matching TRBD2. The CDR3 is 17 amino acids. The germline V gene has CDR1 MRHNA and CDR2 SNTAGT. After removal of 5 bases from V and 0 bases from J, the junction contained 7 bases not matched to a gene.

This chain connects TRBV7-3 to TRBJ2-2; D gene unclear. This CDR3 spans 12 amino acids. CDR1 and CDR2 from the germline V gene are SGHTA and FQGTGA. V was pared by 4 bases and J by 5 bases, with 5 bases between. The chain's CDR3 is CASSSSTGELFF. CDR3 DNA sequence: TGTGCCAGCAGCTCCTCGACCGGGGAGCTGTTTTTT.

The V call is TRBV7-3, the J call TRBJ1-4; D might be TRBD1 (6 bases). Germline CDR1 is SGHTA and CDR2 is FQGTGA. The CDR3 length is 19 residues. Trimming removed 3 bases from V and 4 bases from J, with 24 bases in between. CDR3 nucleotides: TGTGCCAGCAGCTTGGGCAGCCTAGGACAGCTCAACCGTAATGAAAAACTGTTTTTT. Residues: CASSLGSLGQLNRNEKLFF.

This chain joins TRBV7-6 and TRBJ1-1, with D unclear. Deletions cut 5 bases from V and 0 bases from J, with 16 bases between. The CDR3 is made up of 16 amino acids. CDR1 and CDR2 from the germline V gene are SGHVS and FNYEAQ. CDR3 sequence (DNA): TGTGCCAGCAGCCCCAATTTTGGCAACATGAACACTGAAGCTTTCTTT. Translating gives CASSPNFGNMNTEAFF.

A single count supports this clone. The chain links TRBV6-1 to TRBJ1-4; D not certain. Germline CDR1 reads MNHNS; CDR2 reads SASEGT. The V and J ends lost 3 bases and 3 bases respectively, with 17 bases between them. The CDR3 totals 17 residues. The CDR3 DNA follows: TGTGCCAGCAGTGACTACGAATTTTGGAGGGCTAATGAAAAACTGTTTTTT. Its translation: CASSDYEFWRANEKLFF.

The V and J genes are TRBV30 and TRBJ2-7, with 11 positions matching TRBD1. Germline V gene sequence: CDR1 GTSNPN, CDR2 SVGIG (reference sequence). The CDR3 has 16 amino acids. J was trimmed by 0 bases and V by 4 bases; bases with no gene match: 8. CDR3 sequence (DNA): TGTGCCTGGAAACCGGGACAGGGGGTTCCCTCCTACGAGCAGTACTTC. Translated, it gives CAWKPGQGVPSYEQYF.

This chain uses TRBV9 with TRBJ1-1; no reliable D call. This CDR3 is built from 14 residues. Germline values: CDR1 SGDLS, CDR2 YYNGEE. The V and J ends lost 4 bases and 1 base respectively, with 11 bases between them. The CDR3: CASSSRPGNTEAFF. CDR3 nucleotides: TGTGCCAGCAGCTCGAGACCGGGGAACACTGAAGCTTTCTTT.

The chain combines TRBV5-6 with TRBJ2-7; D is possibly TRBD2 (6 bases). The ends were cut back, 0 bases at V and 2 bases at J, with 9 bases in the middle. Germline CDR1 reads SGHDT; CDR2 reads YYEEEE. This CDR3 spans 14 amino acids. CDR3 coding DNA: TGTGCCAGCAGCTTGGTTGGGACTCCCTACGAGCAGTACTTC. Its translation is CASSLVGTPYEQYF. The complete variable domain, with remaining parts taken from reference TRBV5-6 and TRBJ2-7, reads DAGVTQSPTHLIKTRGQQVTLRCSPKSGHDTVSWYQQALGQGPQFIFQYYEEEERQRGNFPDRFSGHQFPNYSSELNVNALLLGDSALYLCASSLVGTPYEQYFGPGTRLTVT.

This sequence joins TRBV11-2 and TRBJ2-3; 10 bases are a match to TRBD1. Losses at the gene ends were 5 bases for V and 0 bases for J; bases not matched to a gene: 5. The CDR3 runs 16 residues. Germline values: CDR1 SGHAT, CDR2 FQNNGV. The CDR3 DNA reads TGTGCCAGCAGCCCCAGACAGGGGGCGAGCACAGATACGCAGTATTTT. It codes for CASSPRQGASTDTQYF.

This chain's CDR3 is CASNTQGTGGRQPQHF. The CDR3 DNA is TGTGCCAGCAATACTCAAGGGACAGGGGGAAGACAGCCCCAGCATTTT. The V gene is TRBV6-6, the J gene TRBJ1-5; 11 bases fit TRBD1. V lost 7 bases to trimming and J lost 7 bases; unmatched junction nucleotides: 12. This CDR3 has 16 amino acids. The germline V gene has CDR1 MNHNY and CDR2 SVGAGI (reference sequence).

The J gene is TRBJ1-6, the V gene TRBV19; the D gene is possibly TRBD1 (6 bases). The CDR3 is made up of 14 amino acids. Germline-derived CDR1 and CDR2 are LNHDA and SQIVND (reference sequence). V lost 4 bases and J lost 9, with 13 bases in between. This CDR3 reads CASSTADSVSPLHF. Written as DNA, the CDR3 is TGTGCCAGTAGTACAGCGGACAGCGTTTCACCCCTCCACTTT.